The clone carrying this TCR beta chain was detected many times. Antigen unknown. These data belong to a study of T-cell reconstitution after alpha-beta-depleted transplantation in children. General study findings and limits: Surviving thymic progenitors and recipient T cells were the source of high TCRbeta diversity at day 60 in some patients. Reported findings indicate that, about two months after transplant, alpha-beta T cells came from several hundred expanded clones, which were derived from non-depleted graft cells.

The authors prepared the TCRbeta library with unique molecular identifiers. TCRdb ran MiXCR on the PCR reads and lists one entry per CDR3 protein. The repertoire holds fewer than 150,000 distinct CDR3 sequences, with roughly 10% as singletons. The V gene lost 1 base and the J gene lost 7 bases, with 10 bases spanning the gap. Germline CDR1 reads LGHNA; CDR2 reads YSLEER. The CDR3 spans 14 residues. The chain employs TRBV4-3 and TRBJ2-2, with a weak D call TRBD1 (6 bases). The clonotype comes from a girl less than two years old who had a stem cell transplant for combined immunodeficiency, so the T cells may come from the graft donor. The sample here was PBMCs, mostly from graft donor cells, taken 180 days after TCRalphabeta/CD19-depleted stem cell transplant. CDR3 sequence: CASSQVGAVGELFF. Written as DNA, the CDR3 is TGCGCCAGCAGCCAAGTGGGGGCTGTCGGGGAGCTGTTTTTT.